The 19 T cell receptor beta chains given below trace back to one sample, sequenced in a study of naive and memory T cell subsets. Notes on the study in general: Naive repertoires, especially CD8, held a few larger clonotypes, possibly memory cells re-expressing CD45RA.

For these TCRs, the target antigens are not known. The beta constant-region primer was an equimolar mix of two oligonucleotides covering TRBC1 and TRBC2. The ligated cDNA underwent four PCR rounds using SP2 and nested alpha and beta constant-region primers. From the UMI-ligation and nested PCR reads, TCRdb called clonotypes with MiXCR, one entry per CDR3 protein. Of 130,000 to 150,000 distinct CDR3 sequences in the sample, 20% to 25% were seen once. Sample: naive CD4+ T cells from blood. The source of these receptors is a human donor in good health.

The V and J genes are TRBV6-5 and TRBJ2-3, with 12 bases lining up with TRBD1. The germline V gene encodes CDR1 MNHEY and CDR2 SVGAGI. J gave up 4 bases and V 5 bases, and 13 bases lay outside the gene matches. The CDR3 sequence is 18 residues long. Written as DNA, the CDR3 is TGTGCCAGCAGTCCCCGTTGGGGACAGGGGGCTGGGGCAGATACGCAGTATTTT. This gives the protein CASSPRWGQGAGADTQYF.

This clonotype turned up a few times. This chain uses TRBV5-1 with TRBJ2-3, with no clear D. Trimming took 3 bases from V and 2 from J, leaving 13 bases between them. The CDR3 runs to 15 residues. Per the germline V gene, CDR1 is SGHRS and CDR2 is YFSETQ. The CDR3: CASSSLRSATDTQYF. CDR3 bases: TGCGCCAGCAGCTCCCTTAGGTCGGCCACAGATACGCAGTATTTT.

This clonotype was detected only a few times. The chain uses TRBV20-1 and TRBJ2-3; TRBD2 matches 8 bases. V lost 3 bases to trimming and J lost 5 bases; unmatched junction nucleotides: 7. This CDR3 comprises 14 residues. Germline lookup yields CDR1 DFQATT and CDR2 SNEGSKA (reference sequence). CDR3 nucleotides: TGCAGTGCTAGGTACAGCGGGAGTGGAGATACGCAGTATTTT. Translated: CSARYSGSGDTQYF.

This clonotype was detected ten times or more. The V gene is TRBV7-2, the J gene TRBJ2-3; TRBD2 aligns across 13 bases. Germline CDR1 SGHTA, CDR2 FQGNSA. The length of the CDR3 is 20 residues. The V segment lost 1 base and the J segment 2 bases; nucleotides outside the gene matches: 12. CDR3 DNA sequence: TGTGCCAGCAGCTTAGGCCCACTAGCGGGAGGGCCGGTCGTCACAGATACGCAGTATTTT. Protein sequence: CASSLGPLAGGPVVTDTQYF.

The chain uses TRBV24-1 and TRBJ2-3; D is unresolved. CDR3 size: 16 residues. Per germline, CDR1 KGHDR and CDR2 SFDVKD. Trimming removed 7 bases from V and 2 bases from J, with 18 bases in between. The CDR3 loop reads CATSKIEAVSTDTQYF. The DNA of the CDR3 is TGTGCCACCAGCAAGATTGAGGCGGTTTCCACAGATACGCAGTATTTT.

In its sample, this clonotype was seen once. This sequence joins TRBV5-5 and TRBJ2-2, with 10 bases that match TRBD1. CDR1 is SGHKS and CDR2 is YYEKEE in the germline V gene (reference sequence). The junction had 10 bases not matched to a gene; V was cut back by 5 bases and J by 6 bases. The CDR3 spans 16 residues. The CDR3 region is CASSGSGQGFAGELFF. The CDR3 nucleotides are TGTGCCAGCAGTGGGTCGGGACAGGGGTTCGCCGGGGAGCTGTTTTTT.

For the CDR3, the DNA is TGTGCCAGCAGCTTAGTAACGGCGGGCTTCAATGAGCAGTTCTTC. Its protein is CASSLVTAGFNEQFF. This chain uses TRBV7-2 with TRBJ2-1; a possible D gene is TRBD2 (5 bases). CDR1 is SGHTA and CDR2 is FQGNSA in the germline V gene. Trimming pared 1 base from V and 6 bases from J, leaving 13 bases between. The CDR3 spans 15 residues.

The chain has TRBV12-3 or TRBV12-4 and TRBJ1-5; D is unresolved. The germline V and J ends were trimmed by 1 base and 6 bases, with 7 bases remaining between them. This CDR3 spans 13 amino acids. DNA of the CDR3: TGTGCCAGCAGTTTAGGGTTCGGTCAGCCCCAGCATTTT. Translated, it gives CASSLGFGQPQHF.

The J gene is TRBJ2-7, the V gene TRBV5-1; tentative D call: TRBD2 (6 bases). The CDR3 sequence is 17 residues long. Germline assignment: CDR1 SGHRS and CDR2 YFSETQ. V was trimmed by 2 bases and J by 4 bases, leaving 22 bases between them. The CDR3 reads CASSFYSLSGGNYEQYF. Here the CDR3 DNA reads TGCGCCAGCAGCTTCTACTCCCTATCGGGCGGGAATTACGAGCAGTACTTC.

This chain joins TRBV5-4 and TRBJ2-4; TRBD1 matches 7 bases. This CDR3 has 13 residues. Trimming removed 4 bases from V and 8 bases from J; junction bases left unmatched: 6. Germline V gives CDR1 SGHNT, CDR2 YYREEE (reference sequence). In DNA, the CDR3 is TGTGCCAGCAGCCCGAGGGGGCGGGACATTCAGTACTTC. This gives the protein CASSPRGRDIQYF.

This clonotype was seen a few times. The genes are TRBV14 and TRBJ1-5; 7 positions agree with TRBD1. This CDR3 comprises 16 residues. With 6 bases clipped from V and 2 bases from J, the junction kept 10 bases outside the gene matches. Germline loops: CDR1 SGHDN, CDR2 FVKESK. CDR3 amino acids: CASSLGTEYGNQPQHF. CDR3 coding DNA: TGTGCCAGCAGTCTCGGGACAGAGTATGGCAATCAGCCCCAGCATTTT.

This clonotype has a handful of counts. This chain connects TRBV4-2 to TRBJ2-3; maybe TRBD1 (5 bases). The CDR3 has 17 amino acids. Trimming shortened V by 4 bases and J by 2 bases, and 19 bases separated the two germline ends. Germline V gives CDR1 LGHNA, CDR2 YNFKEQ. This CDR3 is CASSPKISTEFTDTQYF. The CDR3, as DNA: TGTGCCAGCAGCCCCAAGATATCGACAGAATTCACAGATACGCAGTATTTT.

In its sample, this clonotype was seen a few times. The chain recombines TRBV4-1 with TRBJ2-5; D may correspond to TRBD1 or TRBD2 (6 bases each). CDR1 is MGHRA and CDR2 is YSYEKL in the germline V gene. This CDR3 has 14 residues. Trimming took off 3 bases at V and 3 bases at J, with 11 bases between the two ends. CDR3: CASSHGGYEETQYF. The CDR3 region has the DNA TGCGCCAGCAGCCACGGGGGCTACGAAGAGACCCAGTACTTC.

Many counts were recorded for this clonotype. CDR3 residues: CASSLGLRGHYNEQFF. The CDR3 DNA reads as TGTGCCAGCAGCTTAGGTCTTAGAGGCCATTACAATGAGCAGTTCTTC. The rearrangement uses TRBV11-2 and TRBJ2-1; D is ambiguous. Trimming removed 1 base at V and 4 bases at J, with 14 bases between. The CDR3 loop spans 16 amino acids. CDR1 and CDR2 from the germline V gene are SGHAT and FQNNGV.

CDR3 loop: CSARQPYGSEAFF. The DNA for the CDR3 is TGCAGTGCTAGACAGCCCTACGGCTCTGAAGCTTTCTTT. This chain connects TRBV20-1 to TRBJ1-1; D gene uncertain. Germline loops: CDR1 DFQATT, CDR2 SNEGSKA (reference sequence). The CDR3 has 13 amino acids. Trimming left V 2 bases short and J 6 bases short, with 13 bases between.

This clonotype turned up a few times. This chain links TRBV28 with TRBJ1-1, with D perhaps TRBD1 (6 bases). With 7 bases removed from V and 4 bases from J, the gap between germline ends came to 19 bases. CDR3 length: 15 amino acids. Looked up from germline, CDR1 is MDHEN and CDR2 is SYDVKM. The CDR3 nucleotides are TGTGCCAGCACAAGGGGGGGTAATGTGGGCACTGAAGCTTTCTTT. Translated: CASTRGGNVGTEAFF.

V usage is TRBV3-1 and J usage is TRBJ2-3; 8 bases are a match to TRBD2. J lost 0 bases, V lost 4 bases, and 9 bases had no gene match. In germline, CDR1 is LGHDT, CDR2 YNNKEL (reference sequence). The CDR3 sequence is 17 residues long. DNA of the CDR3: TGTGCCAGCAGCCCCAGCGGCGGGGGGCGTAGCACAGATACGCAGTATTTT. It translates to CASSPSGGGRSTDTQYF.

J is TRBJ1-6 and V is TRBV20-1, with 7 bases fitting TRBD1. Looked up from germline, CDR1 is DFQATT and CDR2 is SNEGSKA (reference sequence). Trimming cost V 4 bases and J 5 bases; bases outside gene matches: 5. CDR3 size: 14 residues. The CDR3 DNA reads TGCAGTGCTATGAGGGACAGCAATAATTCACCCCTCCACTTT. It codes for CSAMRDSNNSPLHF.

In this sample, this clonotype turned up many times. CDR3 loop: CSASRGTDTQYF. The CDR3 DNA reads TGCAGCGCCTCCAGGGGCACAGATACGCAGTATTTT. V is TRBV29-1 and J is TRBJ2-3; D may be TRBD1 (5 bases). The germline V and J ends were trimmed by 7 bases and 1 base, with 9 bases remaining between them. The germline gives CDR1 SQVTM, CDR2 ANQGSEA. The CDR3 spans 12 residues.